The rows below give T cell receptor beta chains drawn from one sample of a study of graft-versus-host responses after intestinal transplantation. Produced via immunoSEQ multiplex PCR; TCRdb's table is partial and in-frame only. The sample records over 85,000 clones, 75% to 95% being singletons. These TCRs' antigens remain unknown. The specimen was unstimulated CD4+ T cells sorted from spleen or lymph node cells, collected before transplant. The receptors were gathered from a human donor who was the organ donor for an intestinal transplant. Each CDR3 is given without its conserved first and last residue. The order of the fields is V gene, D gene, J gene, CDR3 protein. D genes are given only for firm matches.

V: TRBV4-3
D: .
J: TRBJ2-3
CDR3: ASSQDGRGGAADTQY

V: TRBV9
D: .
J: TRBJ2-5
CDR3: ASSVGGAGLETQY

V: TRBV2
D: .
J: TRBJ2-1
CDR3: ASSSGPYNEQF

V: TRBV12-5
D: TRBD1
J: TRBJ2-2
CDR3: ASGFRDRGHLLNTGELF

V: TRBV18
D: .
J: TRBJ2-6
CDR3: ASSSLLDNLQSRANVLT

V: TRBV7-3
D: .
J: TRBJ1-1
CDR3: ASSASGQGRFTEAF

V: TRBV19
D: .
J: TRBJ1-2
CDR3: ASSIDGLRNYGYT

V: TRBV4-1
D: .
J: TRBJ1-2
CDR3: ASSQVRGQIYGYT

V: TRBV5-1
D: TRBD1
J: TRBJ2-1
CDR3: ASSSTAGGNEQF

V: TRBV19
D: TRBD1
J: TRBJ1-1
CDR3: ATREGRGRPNTEAF

V: TRBV30
D: TRBD2
J: TRBJ2-7
CDR3: AWSEIAGAAYEQY

V: TRBV19
D: TRBD1
J: TRBJ2-5
CDR3: ASRYRGSETQY

V: TRBV5-4
D: .
J: TRBJ2-4
CDR3: ASSLGQGVQY

V: TRBV2
D: .
J: TRBJ1-2
CDR3: ASSEIANYGYT

V: TRBV18
D: .
J: TRBJ2-7
CDR3: ASSPVGPTVEQY

V: TRBV5-4
D: TRBD2
J: TRBJ2-3
CDR3: ASSLDGGAARTDTQY

V: TRBV4-3
D: .
J: TRBJ2-5
CDR3: ASSQEIAGPGDQETQY

V: TRBV6-1
D: TRBD1
J: TRBJ1-3
CDR3: ASSDEGQGAPGNTIY

V: TRBV18
D: TRBD1
J: TRBJ1-1
CDR3: ASSSNRGANTEAF

V: TRBV6-1
D: .
J: TRBJ1-2
CDR3: ASGRGGGANYGYT

V: TRBV6-5
D: .
J: TRBJ1-2
CDR3: ASSYSRIYGYT

V: TRBV27
D: TRBD1
J: TRBJ1-2
CDR3: ASPLRQGFHYGYT

V: TRBV28
D: TRBD1
J: TRBJ2-3
CDR3: ASSSGQGFTDTQY

V: TRBV2
D: .
J: TRBJ2-1
CDR3: ASSTVRGYNEQF

V: TRBV27
D: .
J: TRBJ1-6
CDR3: ASSPGWDNNSPLH

V: TRBV18
D: TRBD1
J: TRBJ1-4
CDR3: ASSQGANEKLF

V: TRBV5-4
D: .
J: TRBJ2-5
CDR3: ASSFPGRYGETQY

V: TRBV29-1
D: .
J: TRBJ2-1
CDR3: SVEGRLAHNEQF

V: TRBV4-1
D: .
J: TRBJ2-7
CDR3: ASSQGANSYEQY

V: TRBV18
D: .
J: TRBJ1-5
CDR3: ASSLDSLGNQPQH

V: TRBV5-1
D: TRBD2
J: TRBJ2-7
CDR3: ASSFRPSGGAGEQY

V: TRBV5-1
D: .
J: TRBJ2-7
CDR3: ASSLWQGGYEQY

V: TRBV9
D: .
J: TRBJ2-7
CDR3: ASSAHGSLVGEQY

V: TRBV4-2
D: .
J: TRBJ1-6
CDR3: ASSQWVKGAGANSPLH

V: TRBV2
D: .
J: TRBJ2-3
CDR3: ASSGTGLSDTQY

V: TRBV27
D: TRBD1
J: TRBJ1-2
CDR3: ASSPLVSGGLGYT

V: TRBV11-2
D: TRBD1
J: TRBJ1-4
CDR3: ASSSDRVNEKLF